The clone carrying this T cell receptor (beta chain) has more than one count but fewer than ten. Its antigen is currently unknown. TCRB transcripts that were expressed got sequenced, as all of the isolated RNA had been reverse transcribed. Libraries were prepared by immunoSEQ multiplex PCR; TCRdb keeps only in-frame clonotypes and omits some of them. The sample has about 660,000 clones; around 15% are singletons. This entry is derived from a study of beta chain features in type 1 diabetes. The wider study: Patient and healthy donor groups were alike in age, gender and cell yields.

The CDR3 spans 14 residues. The V end was cut by 0 bases, the J end by 5 bases, with 8 bases between. The germline CDR1 and CDR2 sequences are KGHSH and LQKENI. Study-wide findings and caveats: Across all four CD4+ subsets, people with type 1 diabetes showed modestly shorter TCRB CDR3s.

The chain combines TRBV18 with TRBJ2-1; D is ambiguous. The TCR sequence derives from a man aged 18 to 29 with type 1 diabetes. Sequencing was carried out using naive CD4+ T cells from blood. The CDR3 DNA follows: TGTGCCAGCTCACCACCGGAGAAGCACAATGAGCAGTTCTTC. This gives the protein CASSPPEKHNEQFF.